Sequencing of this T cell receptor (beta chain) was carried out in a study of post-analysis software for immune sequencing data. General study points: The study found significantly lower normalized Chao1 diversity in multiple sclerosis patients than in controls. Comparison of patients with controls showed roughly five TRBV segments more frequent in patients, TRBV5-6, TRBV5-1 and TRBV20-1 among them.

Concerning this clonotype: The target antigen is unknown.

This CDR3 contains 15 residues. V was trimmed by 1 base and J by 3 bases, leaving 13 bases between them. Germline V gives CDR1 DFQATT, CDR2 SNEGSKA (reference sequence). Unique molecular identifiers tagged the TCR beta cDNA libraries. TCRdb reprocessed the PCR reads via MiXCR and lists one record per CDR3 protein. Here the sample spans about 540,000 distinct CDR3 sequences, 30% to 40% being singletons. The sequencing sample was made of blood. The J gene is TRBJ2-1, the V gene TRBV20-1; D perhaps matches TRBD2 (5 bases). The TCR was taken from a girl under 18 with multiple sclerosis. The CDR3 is CSARGMRVGYNEQFF. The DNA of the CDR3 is TGCAGTGCTAGAGGGATGCGGGTGGGCTACAATGAGCAGTTCTTC.